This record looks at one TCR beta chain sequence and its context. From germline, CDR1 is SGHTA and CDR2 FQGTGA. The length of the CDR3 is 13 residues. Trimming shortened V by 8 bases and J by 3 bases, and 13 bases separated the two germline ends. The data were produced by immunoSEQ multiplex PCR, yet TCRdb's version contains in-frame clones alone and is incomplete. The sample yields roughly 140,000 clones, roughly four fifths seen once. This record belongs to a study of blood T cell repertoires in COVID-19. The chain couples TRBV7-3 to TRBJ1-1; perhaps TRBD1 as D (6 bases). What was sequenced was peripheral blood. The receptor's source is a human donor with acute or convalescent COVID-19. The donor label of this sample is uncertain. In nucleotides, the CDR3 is TGTGCCAGCCTTCGGGGGGCGGACACTGAAGCTTTCTTT. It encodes CASLRGADTEAFF.